The 23 T cell receptor beta chains given below trace back to one sample, sequenced in a study of T-cell reconstitution after alpha-beta-depleted transplantation in children (dated by TCRdb to 2016 to 2017). The library was generated by PCR. These reads were obtained on an Illumina HiSeq 2500. TCR library preparation used molecular barcoding, with unique molecular identifiers applied to normalize quantification of the TCRbeta repertoire. Using fastp at Q25 and MiXCR, TCRdb reprocessed the public reads and kept productive beta chains. For every CDR3 protein sequence, its rows merge into one entry that carries the most common genes and DNA. In this sample the table shows some 240,000 distinct CDR3 sequences, 12% of which occur a single time. Clones ranked in the top ten supply around 2.5% of the sample. The sample consisted of PBMCs from the stem cell graft donor, taken from the stem cell graft. All receptors derive from a human donor who donated a stem cell graft to a child with acute lymphoblastic leukemia.

This clonotype was seen ten or more times. The genes are TRBV27 and TRBJ1-5; tentatively, D is TRBD1 (6 bases). V was cut by 4 bases and J by 0 bases, with 25 bases left in between. The germline V gene encodes CDR1 MNHEY and CDR2 SMNVEV (reference sequence). This CDR3 is 20 amino acids long. CDR3 protein: CASSSRGAGHKGYSNQPQHF. The CDR3 nucleotides are TGTGCCAGCAGTTCCAGGGGCGCGGGACATAAGGGTTATAGCAATCAGCCCCAGCATTTT.

This clonotype was seen repeatedly, ten times or more. V gene TRBV20-1 combines with J gene TRBJ1-1; 8 positions agree with TRBD1. This CDR3 comprises 13 residues. J lost 4 bases, V lost 3 bases, and 4 bases had no gene match. Germline V CDR1 and CDR2: DFQATT, SNEGSKA (reference sequence). The CDR3 sequence: CSARGQEGTEAFF. In nucleotides, the CDR3 is TGCAGTGCTAGGGGACAGGAGGGCACTGAAGCTTTCTTT.

This clonotype was seen at least ten times. The chain recombines TRBV5-6 with TRBJ2-5; unclear D gene. The CDR3 consists of 14 residues. Germline CDR1 is SGHDT and CDR2 is YYEEEE. The ends were cut back, 3 bases at V and 6 bases at J, with 15 bases in the middle. CDR3 nucleotide sequence: TGTGCCAGCAGCTGGGCCAGCCTAAGGCAGACCCAGTACTTC. It encodes CASSWASLRQTQYF. Together with reference TRBV5-6 and TRBJ2-5, the CDR3 gives the full variable domain: DAGVTQSPTHLIKTRGQQVTLRCSPKSGHDTVSWYQQALGQGPQFIFQYYEEEERQRGNFPDRFSGHQFPNYSSELNVNALLLGDSALYLCASSWASLRQTQYFGPGTRLLVL.

This clonotype was observed at least ten times. The rearrangement uses TRBV18 and TRBJ2-7; 11 bases match TRBD1. Germline V gene data show CDR1 as KGHSH and CDR2 as LQKENI. The CDR3 runs 15 residues. V shed 2 bases and J 2 bases; nucleotides not matched to a gene: 2. The CDR3 DNA follows: TGTGCCAGCTCACCAGGGACAGGGGGAACCTACGAGCAGTACTTC. This codes for CASSPGTGGTYEQYF. Based on the CDR3 plus reference TRBV18 and TRBJ2-7, the full variable domain is NAGVMQNPRHLVRRRGQEARLRCSPMKGHSHVYWYRQLPEEGLKFMVYLQKENIIDESGMPKERFSAEFPKEGPSILRIQQVVRGDSAAYFCASSPGTGGTYEQYFGPGTRLTVT.

This clonotype was picked up many times. V usage is TRBV5-1 and J usage is TRBJ2-1; D uncertain. The CDR3 is made up of 14 amino acids. Germline CDR1 is SGHRS and CDR2 is YFSETQ. V dropped 3 bases and J dropped 3 bases, with 10 bases sitting between them. CDR3 sequence (DNA): TGCGCCAGCAGCTCAAATGGGGACTACAATGAGCAGTTCTTC. This translates into CASSSNGDYNEQFF.

The V and J genes are TRBV20-1 and TRBJ2-7; D possibly corresponds to TRBD2 (7 bases). The ends were cut back, 6 bases at V and 1 base at J, with 19 bases in the middle. Germline V gene lookup returns CDR1 DFQATT and CDR2 SNEGSKA (reference sequence). CDR3 length: 15 residues. The CDR3 DNA follows: TGCAGTGCCAAGGGGGGGGCGGGCGATTCCTACGAGCAGTACTTC. Translating it yields CSAKGGAGDSYEQYF.

This clonotype was observed at least ten times. The genes are TRBV27 and TRBJ2-5; TRBD2 matches 12 bases. The V gene's germline CDR1 is MNHEY and CDR2 SMNVEV (reference sequence). Trimming took 2 bases from V and 3 from J; bases not matched to a gene: 4. There are 16 residues in the CDR3. This CDR3 is CASSLRPSGGEETQYF. The CDR3 DNA reads as TGTGCCAGCAGTTTAAGGCCTAGCGGGGGGGAAGAGACCCAGTACTTC.

This clonotype appeared many times. The J gene is TRBJ2-7, the V gene TRBV5-1; 9 bases map to TRBD1. The germline CDR1 and CDR2 sequences are SGHRS and YFSETQ. This CDR3 comprises 16 residues. Trimming cost V 4 bases and J 1 base; bases outside gene matches: 9. The CDR3 DNA reads TGCGCCAGCAGCCCATCCCGGGACAGGGCTTCCTACGAGCAGTACTTC. Its protein is CASSPSRDRASYEQYF.

The sample holds many counts of this clonotype. This chain's CDR3 is CASSQVGGARTEAFF. CDR3 bases: TGTGCCAGCAGCCAGGTGGGAGGGGCGCGAACTGAAGCTTTCTTT. The J gene is TRBJ1-1, the V gene TRBV7-8; tentatively, D is TRBD1 (5 bases). Looked up from germline, CDR1 is SGHVS and CDR2 is FQNEAQ. Trimming cost V 5 bases and J 5 bases, with 18 bases left between them. The CDR3 runs to 15 residues.

V usage is TRBV20-1 and J usage is TRBJ2-2; TRBD2 agrees at 15 bases. V dropped 6 bases and J dropped 4; count of bases not matched to a gene: 6. The CDR3 contains 16 residues. In germline, CDR1 is DFQATT, CDR2 SNEGSKA (reference sequence). This CDR3 is CSAWGLAGGITGELFF. In nucleotides, the CDR3 is TGCAGTGCCTGGGGACTAGCGGGGGGTATCACCGGGGAGCTGTTTTTT.

This clonotype was seen repeatedly, ten times or more. The chain couples TRBV20-1 to TRBJ2-7; D not certain. This CDR3 has 11 amino acids. The germline CDR1 and CDR2 sequences are DFQATT and SNEGSKA (reference sequence). Between the trimmed V and J ends, which lost 6 bases and 5 bases, there was a span of 11 bases. For the CDR3, the DNA is TGCAGTGCAGGCGGTTTTCACGAGCAGTACTTC. Translated: CSAGGFHEQYF.

V gene TRBV19 combines with J gene TRBJ1-1, with D unresolved. The V end was cut by 5 bases, the J end by 6 bases, with 13 bases between. CDR3 size: 13 residues. The germline V gene has CDR1 LNHDA and CDR2 SQIVND (reference sequence). This CDR3 reads CASSGRSVPEAFF. The CDR3, as DNA: TGTGCCAGTAGTGGAAGATCCGTCCCTGAAGCTTTCTTT.

V usage is TRBV10-3 and J usage is TRBJ2-7; 9 bases map to TRBD2. V lost 0 bases, J lost 4 bases, and 7 bases stayed unmatched. The CDR3 is made up of 16 amino acids. Germline V lookup: CDR1 ENHRY, CDR2 SYGVKD. CDR3 sequence: CAISESSSGGLYEQYF. The CDR3 DNA follows: TGTGCCATCAGTGAGTCGAGTAGCGGGGGACTTTACGAGCAGTACTTC.

This clonotype was counted ten times or more. The CDR3 region is CASSHEGQMNTEAFF. The CDR3 nucleotides read TGCGCCAGCAGCCACGAGGGACAGATGAACACTGAAGCTTTCTTT. This rearrangement joins TRBV4-3 to TRBJ1-1; the match to TRBD1 covers 7 bases. The ends lost 3 bases at V and 0 bases at J; junction bases unmatched: 4. The germline V gene has CDR1 LGHNA and CDR2 YSLEER. This CDR3 is 15 amino acids long.

This clonotype was seen ten or more times. The rearrangement joins TRBV24-1 to TRBJ2-5; TRBD2 aligns across 9 bases. CDR3 length equals 16 residues. In germline, CDR1 is KGHDR, CDR2 SFDVKD. Unmatched junction bases numbered 8, after V lost 3 bases and J lost 4 bases. The CDR3 is CATSDRSGGTLETQYF. CDR3 nucleotide sequence: TGTGCCACCAGTGATAGGAGCGGGGGGACCCTAGAGACCCAGTACTTC.

This clonotype was observed many times. This chain joins TRBV7-3 and TRBJ2-7, with D unclear. V lost 2 bases and J 5 bases, leaving 10 bases between the germline ends. Per the germline V gene, CDR1 is SGHTA and CDR2 is FQGTGA. The CDR3 runs to 13 residues. The CDR3 sequence is CASSLSQQNEQYF. The CDR3 DNA is TGTGCCAGCAGCTTATCTCAGCAGAACGAGCAGTACTTC.

This clonotype occurred many times. The chain is built from TRBV5-1 and TRBJ2-2; D is unresolved. This CDR3 has 13 residues. With 6 bases removed from V and 3 bases from J, the gap between germline ends came to 9 bases. From germline, CDR1 is SGHRS and CDR2 YFSETQ. The CDR3 is CASKGTHTGELFF. The CDR3 DNA is TGCGCCAGCAAGGGTACGCACACCGGGGAGCTGTTTTTT.

This clonotype came up many times. The rearrangement links TRBV7-9 to TRBJ1-1, with D possibly matching TRBD1 (5 bases). Germline V gene data show CDR1 as SEHNR and CDR2 as FQNEAQ (reference sequence). Trimming cost V 5 bases and J 4 bases, with 14 bases left between them. The length of the CDR3 is 14 residues. This CDR3 is CASSLGDWSTEAFF. The CDR3 DNA reads as TGTGCCAGCAGCCTGGGGGATTGGAGCACTGAAGCTTTCTTT.

There are a few counts of this clonotype. The chain couples TRBV11-1 to TRBJ1-4; 9 nucleotides align to TRBD1. V trimming: 3 bases; J trimming: 1 base; junction bases outside the gene matches: 9. Germline V gene sequence: CDR1 SGHAT, CDR2 FQDESV (reference sequence). CDR3 size: 18 residues. CDR3 in amino acids: CASSFTGTGFRTNEKLFF. Here the CDR3 DNA reads TGTGCCAGCAGCTTTACCGGGACAGGGTTCAGAACTAATGAAAAACTGTTTTTT. Complete variable domain (other parts from reference TRBV11-1 and TRBJ1-4): EAEVAQSPRYKITEKSQAVAFWCDPISGHATLYWYRQILGQGPELLVQFQDESVVDDSQLPKDRFSAERLKGVDSTLKIQPAELGDSAMYLCASSFTGTGFRTNEKLFFGSGTQLSVL.

This clonotype has ten or more counts. V usage is TRBV3-1 and J usage is TRBJ2-2, with TRBD1 matching 7 bases. The CDR3 covers 16 residues. J was trimmed by 6 bases and V by 4 bases; bases with no gene match: 11. CDR1 is LGHDT, CDR2 YNNKEL, per germline (reference sequence). The CDR3 region is CASSPRTYRGAGELFF. The CDR3, as DNA: TGTGCCAGCAGCCCCCGGACCTACAGGGGAGCCGGGGAGCTGTTTTTT.

At least ten counts were recorded for this clonotype. The V gene is TRBV5-1, the J gene TRBJ1-1; tentative D call: TRBD1 (6 bases). Trimming shortened V by 0 bases and J by 4 bases, and 13 bases separated the two germline ends. Germline CDR1 SGHRS, CDR2 YFSETQ. There are 15 residues in the CDR3. The CDR3 DNA is TGCGCCAGCAGCTTGGCCGGGGGGCAAGGCACTGAAGCTTTCTTT. Protein: CASSLAGGQGTEAFF.

This clonotype was found many times. The chain combines TRBV3-1 with TRBJ2-1, with D unclear. The CDR3 is 13 residues long. Trimming cost V 4 bases and J 5 bases, with 9 bases left between them. Germline V gene sequence: CDR1 LGHDT, CDR2 YNNKEL (reference sequence). The CDR3 DNA follows: TGTGCCAGCAGCCGGGGTATCAACAATGAGCAGTTCTTC. The encoded protein is CASSRGINNEQFF.

This clonotype was seen many times. J is TRBJ1-5 and V is TRBV5-6; D ambiguous. V was clipped by 4 bases and J by 4 bases, with 15 bases between them. This CDR3 comprises 15 residues. In germline, CDR1 is SGHDT, CDR2 YYEEEE. The CDR3 reads CASSLGSLGNQPQHF. The CDR3 coding sequence is TGTGCCAGCAGCCTTGGGTCCCTAGGGAATCAGCCCCAGCATTTT.